The 9 T cell receptor beta chains listed next were all sequenced from one sample in a study of CD8 T cells in Susac syndrome. Reverse transcription used roughly 0.45 to 1 ug RNA and random hexamers. TCRdb reprocessed the immunoSEQ multiplex PCR reads via MiXCR and lists one record per CDR3 protein. Here the sample spans some 260,000 distinct CDR3 sequences, just under 95% being singletons. Sequences were obtained from CD4+ T cells from PBMCs. The receptors were sampled from a human donor with multiple sclerosis.

The chain uses TRBV12-3 or TRBV12-4 and TRBJ1-1; 9 nucleotides line up with TRBD1. V gave up 7 bases and J gave up 0 bases; unmatched junction bases: 9. The CDR3 totals 16 residues. The CDR3 region is CASTPDRGFMNTEAFF. In DNA, the CDR3 is TGTGCCAGCACCCCGGACAGGGGTTTCATGAACACTGAAGCTTTCTTT.

The rearrangement links TRBV4-1 to TRBJ2-5; D call uncertain. Germline CDR1 is MGHRA and CDR2 is YSYEKL. The CDR3 loop spans 14 amino acids. The V end was cut by 3 bases, the J end by 0 bases, with 8 bases between. The CDR3 loop is CASSQSRNQETQYF. Here the CDR3 DNA reads TGCGCCAGCAGCCAGTCGAGGAACCAAGAGACCCAGTACTTC.

The chain combines TRBV5-1 with TRBJ2-5, with TRBD2 identical over 7 bases. This CDR3 has 15 amino acids. V shed 7 bases, J shed 4 bases, and the junction held 13 bases outside the gene matches. Germline CDR1 SGHRS, CDR2 YFSETQ. CDR3 in amino acids: CASLSLGLEGETQYF. In DNA form, the CDR3 reads TGCGCCAGCCTGTCCTTAGGACTAGAAGGAGAGACCCAGTACTTC.

The sample holds one count of this clonotype. Relative to the germline gene, one junction end is altered; a read error may explain this. This chain links TRBV4-2 with TRBJ1-5; no definite D call. This CDR3 is 14 amino acids long. The germline CDR1 and CDR2 sequences are LGHNA and YNFKEQ. CDR3 coding DNA: TGTGCCAGCAGCCAACGGAGTGGCAACCAGCCCCAGCATTTT. This encodes CASSQRSGNQPQHF.

The chain employs TRBV6-5 and TRBJ2-1; the D gene is possibly TRBD2 (5 bases). The V and J ends lost 0 bases and 3 bases respectively, with 15 bases between them. The CDR3 spans 17 residues. Germline CDR1 MNHEY, CDR2 SVGAGI. The CDR3 loop reads CASSYSMAGSNYNEQFF. Here the CDR3 DNA reads TGTGCCAGCAGTTACTCGATGGCGGGTAGTAACTACAATGAGCAGTTCTTC.

This clonotype occurred once. CDR3 region: CSVQGSDDQPQHF. The CDR3 nucleotides read TGCAGCGTGCAGGGATCTGACGATCAGCCCCAGCATTTT. The chain uses TRBV29-1 and TRBJ1-5; perhaps TRBD1 as D (5 bases). The CDR3 has 13 amino acids. Trimming pared 6 bases from V and 5 bases from J, leaving 14 bases between. The germline V gene has CDR1 SQVTM and CDR2 ANQGSEA. The full variable domain, in which reference TRBV29-1 and TRBJ1-5 provide the parts outside the CDR3, is SAVISQKPSRDICQRGTSLTIQCQVDSQVTMMFWYRQQPGQSLTLIATANQGSEATYESGFVIDKFPISRPNLTFSTLTVSNMSPEDSSIYLCSVQGSDDQPQHFGDGTRLSIL.

V gene TRBV29-1 combines with J gene TRBJ1-2, with no clear D. Per the germline V gene, CDR1 is SQVTM and CDR2 is ANQGSEA. CDR3 length: 13 residues. V was trimmed by 3 bases and J by 7 bases, leaving 15 bases between them. CDR3 in DNA: TGCAGCGTTGATTCCGGGAATGCGGGTGGCTACACCTTC. It translates to CSVDSGNAGGYTF. The full variable domain, with the rest looked up from reference TRBV29-1 and TRBJ1-2, is SAVISQKPSRDICQRGTSLTIQCQVDSQVTMMFWYRQQPGQSLTLIATANQGSEATYESGFVIDKFPISRPNLTFSTLTVSNMSPEDSSIYLCSVDSGNAGGYTFGSGTRLTVV.

This chain joins TRBV10-3 and TRBJ2-1; D call uncertain. The CDR3 consists of 11 residues. With 1 base removed from V and 7 bases from J, the gap between germline ends came to 2 bases. The germline V gene encodes CDR1 ENHRY and CDR2 SYGVKD. The CDR3 here is CAISEWNEQFF. The CDR3 nucleotides are TGTGCCATCAGTGAGTGGAATGAGCAGTTCTTC.

The genes are TRBV30 and TRBJ1-1; D unresolved. Trimming shortened V by 2 bases and J by 4 bases, and 8 bases separated the two germline ends. The CDR3 length is 12 residues. Germline assignment: CDR1 GTSNPN and CDR2 SVGIG (reference sequence). This chain's CDR3 is CAWSTKGTEAFF. In DNA, the CDR3 is TGTGCCTGGAGTACTAAGGGCACTGAAGCTTTCTTT.